Listed below are T cell receptor beta chains from one sample, sequenced in a study of beta chain features in type 1 diabetes. The assay was immunoSEQ multiplex PCR, and TCRdb's table has in-frame clones only and misses some. The sample holds about 150,000 clones, over 8.5% seen once. The sample was central memory CD4+ T cells from blood. Every receptor here comes from a man aged 18 to 29 in good health. Both conserved end residues are part of each CDR3. The D gene is left open where the match is weak. Size is omitted from some rows. Given values are once, few, many or a class for expanded clones.

TRBJ1-1 | TRBV6-5 | TRBD1 | few | TGTGCCAGCCCTTTGACAGGGCGGGACACTGAAGCTTTCTTT | CASPLTGRDTEAFF
TRBJ1-2 | TRBV6-1 | TRBD1 | . | TGTGCCAGCAGTGCGACCCTGGGGACCGGGACAGGGGACTATGGCTACACCTTC | CASSATLGTGTGDYGYTF
TRBJ2-1 | TRBV7-2 | . | . | TGTGCCAGCAGCTTCTGGGGCTATGAGCAGTTCTTC | CASSFWGYEQFF
TRBJ1-1 | TRBV29-1 | . | . | TGCAGCGTTGAGGGTTGGGGCTTTATACCTGAAGCTTTCTTT | CSVEGWGFIPEAFF
TRBJ1-5 | TRBV6-5 | . | few | TGTGCCAGCAGTTACCTACAGGGTCAGCCCCAGCATTTT | CASSYLQGQPQHF
TRBJ2-1 | TRBV4-3 | TRBD1 | . | TGCGCCAGCAGCCAAGTGACAGGGAACTCCTACAATGAGCAGTTCTTC | CASSQVTGNSYNEQFF
TRBJ2-7 | TRBV30 | TRBD1 | few | TGTGCCTGGAGCACAGGGGGCAGTTACGAGCAGTACTTC | CAWSTGGSYEQYF
TRBJ2-7 | TRBV28 | . | few | TGTGCCAGCAGTCCCCTCGGCGTGAGCTCCTACGAGCAGTACTTC | CASSPLGVSSYEQYF
TRBJ1-1 | TRBV28 | . | . | TGTGCCAGCTGGGGCAGGTCCACTGAAGCTTTCTTT | CASWGRSTEAFF
TRBJ2-3 | TRBV23-1 | TRBD2 | . | TGCGCCAGCAGTCTATGCAGCGGGAGGGCCCTAACAGATACGCAGTATTTT | CASSLCSGRALTDTQYF
TRBJ2-7 | TRBV9 | . | few | TGTGCCAGCAGCGCCCGACAGGGTGGGGGGGCCTACGAGCAGTACTTC | CASSARQGGGAYEQYF
TRBJ2-2 | TRBV9 | . | . | TGTGCCAGCAGCTCACGCCGGCGGGAGAACACCGGGGAGCTGTTTTTT | CASSSRRRENTGELFF
TRBJ1-1 | TRBV5-1 | . | . | TGCGCCAGCAGTTCCGCGGGGGAAAACACTGAAGCTTTCTTT | CASSSAGENTEAFF
TRBJ1-2 | TRBV2 | . | . | TGTGCCAGCAGAGTTACAGGGTTCGATGGCTACACCTTC | CASRVTGFDGYTF
TRBJ2-1 | TRBV28 | . | few | TGTGCCAGCAGTTTACCGACAGCCGGCAATGAGCAGTTCTTC | CASSLPTAGNEQFF
TRBJ2-5 | TRBV27 | . | few | TGTGCCAGCCGCGCTGGCGGACTAGGGGGCGAGACCCAGTACTTC | CASRAGGLGGETQYF
TRBJ1-1 | TRBV30 | . | few | TGTGCCTGGAATAGGGGGAATGAAGCTTTCTTT | CAWNRGNEAFF
TRBJ1-1 | TRBV9 | . | few | TGTGCCAGCAGCATGAACGGGAACACTGAAGCTTTCTTT | CASSMNGNTEAFF
TRBJ2-2 | TRBV7-2 | . | . | TGTGCCAGCAGCTTACTCGCGGGGGCCGGAAGAACCGGGGAGCTGTTTTTT | CASSLLAGAGRTGELFF
TRBJ2-2 | TRBV7-9 | TRBD1 | . | TGTGCCGGAAGGGGGACAGCGAACACCGGGGAGCTGTTTTTT | CAGRGTANTGELFF
TRBJ2-5 | TRBV7-2 | . | few | TGTGCCAGCAGCTTAGATTGGAAGACCCAGTACTTC | CASSLDWKTQYF
TRBJ2-5 | TRBV30 | TRBD2 | few | TGTGCCTGGAGCGGGACTAGCGGGGGTGAGACCCAGTACTTC | CAWSGTSGGETQYF
TRBJ2-2 | TRBV15 | . | few | TGTGCCACCAGCAGAGATCATGGCGGGGAGCTGTTTTTT | CATSRDHGGELFF
TRBJ2-1 | TRBV5-4 | TRBD1 | few | TGTGCCAGCAGTCACTCGGACAGGGCCAATGAGCAGTTCTTC | CASSHSDRANEQFF
TRBJ2-1 | TRBV6-5 | . | . | TGTGCCAGCAGTCGGGCGGGGGCGGACGTAAATGAGCAGTTCTTC | CASSRAGADVNEQFF
TRBJ2-3 | TRBV27 | . | few | TGTGCCGGCGGAGGAGGCTCGCAGTATTTT | CAGGGGSQYF
TRBJ2-5 | TRBV11-3 | . | . | TGTGCCAGCAGCCCTCAATGGGTGGGAGAGACCCAGTACTTC | CASSPQWVGETQYF
TRBJ2-7 | TRBV6-1 | . | . | TGTGCCAGCAGTGAAGCGGGCAGCCGCCCCTACGAGCAGTACTTC | CASSEAGSRPYEQYF
TRBJ1-6 | TRBV27 | . | . | TGTGCCAGCAGTTCTTGGGGGGCGCGATCACCCCTCCACTTT | CASSSWGARSPLHF
TRBJ2-1 | TRBV6-5 | TRBD1 | many | TGTGCCAGCAGTTACCACGGACAGGGGGCCTACAATGAGCAGTTCTTC | CASSYHGQGAYNEQFF
TRBJ1-1 | TRBV7-9 | . | few | TGTGCCAGCAGCTTAGAAGAGAACACTGAAGCTTTCTTT | CASSLEENTEAFF
TRBJ1-3 | TRBV29-1 | . | . | TGCAGCGTTGAACTGAGGAATCGAAACACCATATATTTT | CSVELRNRNTIYF
TRBJ1-1 | TRBV5-1 | . | . | TGCGCCAGCAGCTTGGAAGGCACTGAAGCTTTCTTT | CASSLEGTEAFF
TRBJ2-1 | TRBV14 | TRBD1 | many | TGTGCCAGCAGCCCCAACAGGGGACAGATTTACAATGAGCAGTTCTTC | CASSPNRGQIYNEQFF
TRBJ2-5 | TRBV28 | . | few | TGTGCCAGCAGTTGGAGGGGGGAGACCCAGTACTTC | CASSWRGETQYF
TRBJ2-4 | TRBV18 | . | many | TGTGCCAGCTCACCAGAGGGGGTTTTGAACATTCAGTACTTC | CASSPEGVLNIQYF
TRBJ2-2 | TRBV4-3 | . | . | TGCGCCAGCAGCCAAGAACAGCTGAACACCGGGGAGCTGTTTTTT | CASSQEQLNTGELFF
TRBJ2-3 | TRBV7-7 | . | once | TGTGCCAGCAGGGGACTTAGCGTCCCTGCGCAGTATTTT | CASRGLSVPAQYF
TRBJ1-4 | TRBV10-3 | TRBD1 | . | TGTGCCCCCTTGGGGACAGTGAATGAAAAACTGTTTTTT | CAPLGTVNEKLFF
TRBJ2-2 | TRBV29-1 | . | . | TGCAGCGTTGGTTCTTGGCCCACCGGGGAGCTGTTTTTT | CSVGSWPTGELFF
TRBJ1-5 | TRBV6-6 | . | . | TGTGCCAGCAGTTGGCCGAACAGTAATCAGCCCCAGCATTTT | CASSWPNSNQPQHF
TRBJ2-7 | TRBV5-1 | TRBD1 | few | TGCGCCAGCAGCTCCGGGACAGGTGTGGGGGAGCAGTACTTC | CASSSGTGVGEQYF
TRBJ1-1 | TRBV4-2 | TRBD1 | few | TGTGCCAGCAGCCAAATGGGACAGATGAACACTGAAGCTTTCTTT | CASSQMGQMNTEAFF
TRBJ1-2 | TRBV11-2 | . | . | TGTGCCAGCAGGGGGGACACCCCCTATGGCTACACCTTC | CASRGDTPYGYTF
TRBJ2-3 | TRBV6-6 | . | . | TGTGCCAGCAGGGAGGGGACCAGAGGGACAGATACGCAGTATTTT | CASREGTRGTDTQYF
TRBJ2-7 | TRBV5-1 | . | . | TGCGCCAGCAGCTTGACAGGGTCCTACGAGCAGTACTTC | CASSLTGSYEQYF
TRBJ2-1 | TRBV27 | . | . | TGTGCCAGCAGTCCTCCCCGATATCCCCCGCGTGAGCAGTTCTTC | CASSPPRYPPREQFF
TRBJ2-7 | TRBV7-2 | TRBD1 | many | TGTGCCAGCAGCTCCGGGACAGGTACCTACGAGCAGTACTTC | CASSSGTGTYEQYF
TRBJ2-3 | TRBV4-3 | TRBD2 | few | TGCGCCAGCAGCCATCTGGCTAGCGGGGCAGATACGCAGTATTTT | CASSHLASGADTQYF
TRBJ2-2 | TRBV5-1 | . | few | TGCGCCAGCAGCTCCTCTGACGGATACACCGGGGAGCTGTTTTTT | CASSSSDGYTGELFF
TRBJ2-1 | TRBV10-3 | . | . | TGTGCCATCAGGGAGGATTCAGATGAGCAGTTCTTC | CAIREDSDEQFF